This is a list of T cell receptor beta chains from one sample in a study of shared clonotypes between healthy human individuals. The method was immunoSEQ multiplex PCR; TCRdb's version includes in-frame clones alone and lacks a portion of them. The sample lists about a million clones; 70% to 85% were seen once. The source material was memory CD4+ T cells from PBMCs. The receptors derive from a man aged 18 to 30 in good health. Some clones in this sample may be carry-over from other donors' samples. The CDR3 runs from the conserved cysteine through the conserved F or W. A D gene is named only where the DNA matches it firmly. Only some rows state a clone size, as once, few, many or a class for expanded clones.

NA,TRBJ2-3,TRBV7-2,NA,CASSQGADTQYF,TGTGCCAGCAGCCAGGGCGCGGATACGCAGTATTTT
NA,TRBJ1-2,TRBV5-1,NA,CASSPDGQHNYGYAF,TGCGCCAGCAGCCCGGACGGACAGCATAACTATGGCTACGCCTTC
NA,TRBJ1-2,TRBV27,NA,CASSLYAREAYGYTF,TGTGCCAGCAGTTTATACGCCCGGGAAGCGTATGGCTACACCTTC
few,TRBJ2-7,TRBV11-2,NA,CASSVAGSYEQYF,TGTGCCAGCAGTGTGGCGGGGTCCTACGAGCAGTACTTC
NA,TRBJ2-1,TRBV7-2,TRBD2,CASSLTVSGRAGGDEQFF,TGTGCCAGCAGCTTAACGGTCAGCGGGAGGGCCGGAGGCGATGAGCAGTTCTTC
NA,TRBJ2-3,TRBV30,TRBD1,CAWIQGGGTQYF,TGTGCCTGGATACAGGGGGGCGGTACGCAGTATTTT
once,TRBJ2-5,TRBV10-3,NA,CAISESGVVETQYF,TGTGCCATCAGTGAGTCGGGAGTAGTAGAGACCCAGTACTTC
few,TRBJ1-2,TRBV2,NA,CASSAQRQLRGYTF,TGTGCCAGCAGTGCCCAGCGGCAGCTCCGAGGCTACACCTTC
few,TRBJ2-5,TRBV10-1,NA,CASRPGSTQYF,TGCGCCAGCAGACCTGGATCGACCCAGTACTTC
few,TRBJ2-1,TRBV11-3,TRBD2,CASSFSGASYNEQFF,TGTGCCAGCAGCTTTAGCGGGGCCTCCTACAATGAGCAGTTCTTC
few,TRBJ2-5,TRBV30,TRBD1,CAWSRGTGARGETQYF,TGTGCCTGGAGTCGCGGGACAGGGGCTCGAGGAGAGACCCAGTACTTC
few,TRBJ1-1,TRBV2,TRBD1,CASSKTGPFGVTEAFF,TGTGCCAGCAGTAAGACAGGGCCGTTCGGGGTGACTGAAGCTTTCTTT
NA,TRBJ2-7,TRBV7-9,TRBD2,CASSLYVSGSSGEQYF,TGTGCCAGCAGCTTATACGTTAGCGGGAGCTCAGGCGAGCAGTACTTC
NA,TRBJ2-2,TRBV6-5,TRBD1,CASSGTGSSGELFF,TGTGCCAGCAGTGGGACAGGGTCTTCCGGGGAGCTGTTTTTT
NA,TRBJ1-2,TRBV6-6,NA,CASTVNRGYTF,TGTGCCAGTACCGTGAACCGTGGCTACACCTTC
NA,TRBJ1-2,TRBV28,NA,CASSFRGSYGYTF,TGTGCCAGCAGTTTTAGGGGATCCTATGGCTACACCTTC
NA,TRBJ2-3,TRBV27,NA,CASSEGGNGYTQYF,TGTGCCAGCAGTGAAGGCGGGAATGGGTATACGCAGTATTTT
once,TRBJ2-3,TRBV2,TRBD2,CASVTSGSADTQYF,TGTGCCAGCGTGACTAGCGGGAGTGCAGATACGCAGTATTTT
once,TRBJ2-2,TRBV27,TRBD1,CASSLYQGALTGELFF,TGTGCCAGCAGTTTATATCAGGGGGCCCTCACCGGGGAGCTGTTTTTT
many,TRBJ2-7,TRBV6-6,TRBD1,CASSTGGRSLYEQYF,TGTGCCAGCAGCACAGGGGGCCGATCCCTCTACGAGCAGTACTTC
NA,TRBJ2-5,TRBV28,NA,CASSPPLAGETQYF,TGTGCCAGCAGTCCCCCGCTAGCAGGAGAGACCCAGTACTTC
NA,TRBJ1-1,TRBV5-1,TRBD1,CASSYGQGGYTEAFF,TGCGCCAGCAGCTATGGACAGGGAGGGTACACTGAAGCTTTCTTT
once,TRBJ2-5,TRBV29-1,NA,CSVRGRLTETQYF,TGCAGCGTTCGGGGGCGATTAACGGAGACCCAGTACTTC
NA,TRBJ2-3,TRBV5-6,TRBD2,CASSLLAVSNTQYF,TGTGCCAGCAGCCTACTAGCGGTTTCAAATACGCAGTATTTT
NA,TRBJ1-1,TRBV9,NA,CASSTPRARTNTEAFF,TGTGCCAGCAGCACACCCAGGGCGCGGACGAACACTGAAGCTTTCTTT
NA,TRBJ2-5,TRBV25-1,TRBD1,CASSEFRTGTTETQYF,TGTGCCAGCAGTGAATTTCGGACAGGGACCACGGAGACCCAGTACTTC
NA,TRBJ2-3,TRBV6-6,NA,CASSYSVAGTDTQYF,TGTGCCAGCAGTTACTCGGTCGCGGGAACAGATACGCAGTATTTT
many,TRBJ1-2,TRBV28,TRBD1,CASSHFTLRDRRNYGYTF,TGTGCCAGCAGTCATTTCACTCTGAGGGACAGGCGGAACTATGGCTACACCTTC
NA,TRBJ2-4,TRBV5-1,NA,CASSSTGTGNIQYF,TGCGCCAGCAGCAGTACAGGGACGGGAAACATTCAGTACTTC
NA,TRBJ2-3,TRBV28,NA,CASSSRQYGTDTQYF,TGTGCCAGCAGTTCCCGGCAGTACGGCACAGATACGCAGTATTTT
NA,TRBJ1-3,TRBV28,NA,CASSLSGSGNTIYF,TGTGCCAGCAGTTTATCGGGGTCTGGAAACACCATATATTTT
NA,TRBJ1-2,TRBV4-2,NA,CASSQTSRQALANYGYTF,TGTGCCAGCAGCCAAACCTCTCGGCAGGCCCTAGCTAACTATGGCTACACCTTC
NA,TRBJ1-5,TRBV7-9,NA,CASSLGGEPQHF,TGTGCCAGCAGCTTAGGGGGTGAGCCCCAGCATTTT
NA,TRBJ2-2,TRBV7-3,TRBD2,CASSLELAGVLTGELFF,TGTGCCAGCAGCCTGGAACTAGCGGGAGTCCTCACCGGGGAGCTGTTTTTT
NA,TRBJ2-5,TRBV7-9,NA,CASSSLQGETQYF,TGTGCCAGCAGCTCACTCCAGGGCGAGACCCAGTACTTC
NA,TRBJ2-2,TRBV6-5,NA,CASSPRQGRAGELFF,TGTGCCAGCAGTCCCCGACAGGGGAGGGCCGGGGAGCTGTTTTTT
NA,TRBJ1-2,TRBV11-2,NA,CASSFLGAYGYTF,TGTGCCAGCAGCTTTCTGGGGGCGTATGGCTACACCTTC
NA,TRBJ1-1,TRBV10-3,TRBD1,CAISSTGGDTEAFF,TGTGCCATCAGTTCGACAGGGGGGGACACTGAAGCTTTCTTT
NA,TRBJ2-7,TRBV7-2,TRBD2,CASSLGGSGRGNYEQYF,TGTGCCAGCAGCTTAGGTGGTAGCGGGAGAGGGAACTACGAGCAGTACTTC
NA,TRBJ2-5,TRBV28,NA,CASSFSHLTARVEWETQYF,TGTGCCAGCAGCTTCTCCCACTTAACGGCCAGGGTGGAATGGGAGACCCAGTACTTC
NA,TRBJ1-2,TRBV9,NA,CASSKDTTVYGYTF,TGTGCCAGCAGCAAAGACACAACGGTCTATGGCTACACCTTC